This T cell receptor (beta chain) was obtained from a study of technical replicates of blood from a handful of donors. Sequencing was performed with immunoSEQ multiplex PCR; in TCRdb, only in-frame clones are kept and a portion is missing. This table has 70,000 to 85,000 clones, 95% to 98% appearing once. Sequenced material: T cells isolated from PBMCs. This TCR was recovered from a human donor in good health.

CDR3 protein: CASSITSATGYEQYF. Here the CDR3 DNA reads TGTGCCAGTAGTATAACATCCGCGACAGGCTACGAGCAGTACTTC. The chain links TRBV19 to TRBJ2-7; D is perhaps TRBD1 (6 bases). V was clipped by 2 bases and J by 3 bases, with 14 bases between them. The CDR3 extends over 15 amino acids. CDR1 LNHDA and CDR2 SQIVND come from the germline V gene (reference sequence).